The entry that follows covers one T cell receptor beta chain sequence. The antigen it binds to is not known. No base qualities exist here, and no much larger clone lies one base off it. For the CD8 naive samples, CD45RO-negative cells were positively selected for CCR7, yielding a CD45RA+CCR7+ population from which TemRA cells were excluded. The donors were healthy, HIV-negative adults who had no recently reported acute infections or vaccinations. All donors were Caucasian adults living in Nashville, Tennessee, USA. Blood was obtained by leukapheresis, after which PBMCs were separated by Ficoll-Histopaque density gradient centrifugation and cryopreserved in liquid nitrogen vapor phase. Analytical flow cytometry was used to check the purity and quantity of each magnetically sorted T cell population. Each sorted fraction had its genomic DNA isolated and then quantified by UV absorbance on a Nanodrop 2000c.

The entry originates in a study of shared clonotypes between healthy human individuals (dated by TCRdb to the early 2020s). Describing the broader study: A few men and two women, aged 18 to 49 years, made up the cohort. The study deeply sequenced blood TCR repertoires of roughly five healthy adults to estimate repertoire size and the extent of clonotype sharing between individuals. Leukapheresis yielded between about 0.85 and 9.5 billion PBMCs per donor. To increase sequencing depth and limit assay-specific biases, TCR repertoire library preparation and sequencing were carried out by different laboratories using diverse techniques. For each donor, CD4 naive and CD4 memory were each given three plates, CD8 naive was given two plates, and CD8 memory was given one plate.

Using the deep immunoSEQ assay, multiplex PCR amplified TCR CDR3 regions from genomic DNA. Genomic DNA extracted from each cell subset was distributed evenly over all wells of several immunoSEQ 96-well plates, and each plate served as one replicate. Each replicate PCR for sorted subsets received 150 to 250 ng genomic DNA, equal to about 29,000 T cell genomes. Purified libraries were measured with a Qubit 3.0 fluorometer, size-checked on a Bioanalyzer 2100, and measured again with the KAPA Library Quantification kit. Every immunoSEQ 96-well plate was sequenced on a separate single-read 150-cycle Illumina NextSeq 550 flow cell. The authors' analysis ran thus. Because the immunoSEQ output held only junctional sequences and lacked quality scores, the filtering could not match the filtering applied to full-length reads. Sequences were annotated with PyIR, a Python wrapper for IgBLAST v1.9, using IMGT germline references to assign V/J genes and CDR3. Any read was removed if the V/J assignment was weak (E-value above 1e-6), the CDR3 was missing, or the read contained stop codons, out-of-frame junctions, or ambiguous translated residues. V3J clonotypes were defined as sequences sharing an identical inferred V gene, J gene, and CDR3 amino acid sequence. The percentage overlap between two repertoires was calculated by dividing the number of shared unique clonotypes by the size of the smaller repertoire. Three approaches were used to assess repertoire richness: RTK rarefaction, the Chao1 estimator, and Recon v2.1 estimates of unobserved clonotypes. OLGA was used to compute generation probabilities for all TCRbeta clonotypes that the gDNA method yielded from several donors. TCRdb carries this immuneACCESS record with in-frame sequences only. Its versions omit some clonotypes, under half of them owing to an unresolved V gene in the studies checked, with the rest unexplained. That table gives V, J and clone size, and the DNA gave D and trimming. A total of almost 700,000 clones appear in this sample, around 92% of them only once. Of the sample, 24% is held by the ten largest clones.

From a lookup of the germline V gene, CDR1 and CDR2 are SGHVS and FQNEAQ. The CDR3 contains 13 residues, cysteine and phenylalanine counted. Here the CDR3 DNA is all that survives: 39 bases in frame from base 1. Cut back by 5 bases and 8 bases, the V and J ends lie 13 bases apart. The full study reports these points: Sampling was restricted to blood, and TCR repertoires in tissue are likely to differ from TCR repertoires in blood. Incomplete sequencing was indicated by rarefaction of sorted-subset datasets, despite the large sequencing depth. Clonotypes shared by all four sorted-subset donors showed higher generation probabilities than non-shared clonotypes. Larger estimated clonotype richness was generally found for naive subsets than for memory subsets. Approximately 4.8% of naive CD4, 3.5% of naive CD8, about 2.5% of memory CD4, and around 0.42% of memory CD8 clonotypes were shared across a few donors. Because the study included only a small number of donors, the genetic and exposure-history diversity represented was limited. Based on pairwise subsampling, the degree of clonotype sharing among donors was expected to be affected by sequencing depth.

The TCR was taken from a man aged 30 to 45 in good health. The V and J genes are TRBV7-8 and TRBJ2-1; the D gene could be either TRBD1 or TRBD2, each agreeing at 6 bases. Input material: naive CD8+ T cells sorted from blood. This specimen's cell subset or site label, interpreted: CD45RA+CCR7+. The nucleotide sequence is TGTGCCAGCAGCCCCCGAAGGGGGGATGAGCAGTTCTTC. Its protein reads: CASSPRRGDEQFF.